This TCR beta chain stems from a study of blood T cell repertoires in COVID-19. Study details: Sites across the United States, Italy and Spain contributed samples from acute and convalescent COVID-19.

The sample holds one count of this clone. Assay used: immunoSEQ multiplex PCR; TCRdb lists only in-frame clones, some missing. The sample has over 200,000 clones; around nine tenths are singletons. The clonotype was recovered from a woman between 25 and 40 years old who had been exposed to COVID-19. The specimen was PBMCs or T cells enriched from blood (not recorded which).

The CDR3 here is CASTSGTGYEQYF. As DNA, the CDR3 is TGCGCCAGTACCTCCGGGACTGGCTACGAGCAGTACTTC. The gene calls are TRBV5-1 and TRBJ2-7; TRBD2 might be the D (6 bases). The CDR3 totals 13 residues. Per germline, CDR1 SGHRS and CDR2 YFSETQ. Trimming took 8 bases from V and 3 from J, leaving 15 bases between them.